This T cell receptor beta chain was found in a study of T cell repertoires in cytomegalovirus infection. Study-level information: Through public TCR beta signatures, both CMV infection and matching HLA type were indicated. Findings and caveats of the study: Ex vivo, HLA-C-restricted CMV-specific TCR beta clonotypes prevailed over the rest of the response. Cumulative public TCR beta family frequency identified carriers of CMV plus the relevant HLA.

This CDR3 is built from 13 residues. The V gene's germline CDR1 is SEHNR and CDR2 FQNEAQ (reference sequence). With 8 bases removed from V and 6 bases from J, the gap between germline ends came to 16 bases. Ten or more counts support this clonotype. Its antigen is currently unknown. Each CDR3 protein gets one entry after TCRdb re-called the reads with MiXCR. This sample yields about 210,000 distinct CDR3 sequences, of which approximately 7% are seen a single time; around 6.9% belongs to the top ten. The sequence was obtained from a human donor in good health (CMV status not recorded). Some clones in this sample may be carry-over from other donors' samples. Specimen: PBMCs. The chain has TRBV7-9 and TRBJ1-2; D is perhaps TRBD1 (6 bases). CDR3 sequence: CASLRTGRHGYTF. CDR3 nucleotides: TGTGCCAGCCTGCGTACAGGGAGGCATGGCTACACCTTC.